Listed below are T cell receptor beta chains from one sample, sequenced in a study of T cell responses to AZD1222 COVID-19 vaccine. This table comes from immunoSEQ multiplex PCR, and its TCRdb copy is limited to in-frame clones, with some not included. This sample has some 130,000 clones; approximately 92% occur once, and the top ten carry approximately 6.5%. The sample was peripheral blood, taken 28 days after the second AZD1222 dose. These TCRs come from an adult who received the AZD1222 COVID-19 vaccine. Both conserved end residues are part of each CDR3. Part of the rows lack a size; the others show once, few, many or a class for expanded clones.

V gene: TRBV19; clone size: .; CDR3 protein: CASRTTGQVWGPLHF
V gene: TRBV24-1; clone size: .; CDR3 protein: CATSDYRGPYNEQFF
V gene: TRBV5-6; clone size: .; CDR3 protein: CASSLVRVMNTEAFF
V gene: TRBV5-5; clone size: .; CDR3 protein: CASSLGPSSTNYGYTF
V gene: TRBV5-4; clone size: .; CDR3 protein: CASSFQNTEAFF
V gene: TRBV18; clone size: once; CDR3 protein: CASSTRTVYEQYF
V gene: TRBV7-9; clone size: .; CDR3 protein: CASSSLGLGYTF
V gene: TRBV19; clone size: .; CDR3 protein: CAIKGAPFYGYTF
V gene: TRBV11-3; clone size: .; CDR3 protein: CASSLGLAETQYF
V gene: TRBV6-5; clone size: .; CDR3 protein: CASRVTGPGTEAFF
V gene: TRBV4-2; clone size: .; CDR3 protein: CASSQEHYEQYF
V gene: TRBV7-8; clone size: .; CDR3 protein: CASSFAGNTEAFF
V gene: TRBV28; clone size: .; CDR3 protein: CASSPGTGAYNEQFF
V gene: TRBV19; clone size: few; CDR3 protein: CAAQQGVILFF
V gene: TRBV9; clone size: .; CDR3 protein: CASSPTSRGGSEAFF
V gene: TRBV5-8; clone size: .; CDR3 protein: CASSLRAGATEAFF
V gene: TRBV6-2/TRBV6-3; clone size: once; CDR3 protein: CASSYSGPGTSPNTEAFF
V gene: TRBV24-1; clone size: .; CDR3 protein: CATSERGYGYTF
V gene: TRBV6-5; clone size: .; CDR3 protein: CASRDTRRNTEAFF
V gene: TRBV3-1/TRBV3-2; clone size: .; CDR3 protein: CASSQRRTPASWFNEQFF
V gene: TRBV30; clone size: .; CDR3 protein: CAWSFTDRKLFF
V gene: TRBV2; clone size: .; CDR3 protein: CASSESGPGPGYTF
V gene: TRBV2; clone size: .; CDR3 protein: CASRGRVNTEAFF
V gene: TRBV30; clone size: .; CDR3 protein: CAWGGSRNTIYF
V gene: TRBV5-8; clone size: .; CDR3 protein: CASSPWIGIRGELFF
V gene: TRBV6-2/TRBV6-3; clone size: .; CDR3 protein: CASSWSGTEAFF
V gene: TRBV19; clone size: .; CDR3 protein: CASSLGQGTEAFF
V gene: TRBV5-6; clone size: .; CDR3 protein: CASSPSKYLQETQYF
V gene: TRBV4-1; clone size: .; CDR3 protein: CASSSQGAAGANVLTF
V gene: TRBV5-1; clone size: .; CDR3 protein: CASSPNRAVQDTQYF
V gene: TRBV19; clone size: .; CDR3 protein: CASSIPRGSGANVLTF
V gene: TRBV5-1; clone size: .; CDR3 protein: CASRPGTGGAGSYGYTF
V gene: TRBV7-9; clone size: many; CDR3 protein: CASSLARGASGELFF
V gene: TRBV28; clone size: .; CDR3 protein: CASTGTVYGYTF
V gene: TRBV9; clone size: .; CDR3 protein: CASSLGGLETDTQYF
V gene: TRBV7-9; clone size: .; CDR3 protein: CASPPSGRVAKNIQYF
V gene: TRBV4-1; clone size: .; CDR3 protein: CASSQTPPRTATNEKLFF